This T cell receptor (beta chain) was sequenced during a study of blood T cell repertoires in COVID-19. The wider study: The United States, Italy and Spain supplied acute and convalescent COVID-19 samples.

CDR3 length equals 17 residues. Recovered status in Cohort 3 required two negative PCRs, clearance, or symptom resolution. Here immunoSEQ multiplex PCR was the method, and the copy in TCRdb shows in-frame clones only, minus some. The data show 350,000 to 400,000 clones, with just under 90% seen just once and 1.5% to 2% held by the top ten. Sequenced: PBMCs or T cells enriched from blood (not recorded which). The receptor comes from a woman in her thirties who had recovered from COVID-19. The chain couples TRBV21-1 to TRBJ2-3; TRBD2 is taken as the D call from the table, unchecked against the DNA. TRBV21-1 is tagged as a pseudogene. The CDR3: CASSKGKREGLNHTQYF. The CDR3 nucleotides read TGTGCCAGCAGCAAAGGTAAGCGGGAGGGCCTAAACCATACGCAGTATTTT.